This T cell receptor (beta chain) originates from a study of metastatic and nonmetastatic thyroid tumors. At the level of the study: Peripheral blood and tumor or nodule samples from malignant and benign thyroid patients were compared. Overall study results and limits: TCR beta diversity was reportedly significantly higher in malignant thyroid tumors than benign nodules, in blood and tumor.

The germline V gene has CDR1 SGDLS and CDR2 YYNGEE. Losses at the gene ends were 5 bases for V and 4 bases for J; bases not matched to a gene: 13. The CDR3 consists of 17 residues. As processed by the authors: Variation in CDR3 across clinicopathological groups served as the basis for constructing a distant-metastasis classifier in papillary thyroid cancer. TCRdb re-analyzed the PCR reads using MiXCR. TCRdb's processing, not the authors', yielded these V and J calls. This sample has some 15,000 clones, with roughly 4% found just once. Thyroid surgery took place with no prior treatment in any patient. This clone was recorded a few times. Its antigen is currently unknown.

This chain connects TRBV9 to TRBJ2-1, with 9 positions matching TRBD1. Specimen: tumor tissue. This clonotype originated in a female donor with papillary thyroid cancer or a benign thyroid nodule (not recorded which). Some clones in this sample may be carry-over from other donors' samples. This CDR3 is CASSEQPLGTGYNEQFF. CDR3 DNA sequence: TGTGCCAGCAGTGAACAACCCCTCGGGACAGGGTACAATGAGCAGTTCTTC.